Following are 3 T cell receptor beta chains from one sample sequenced in a study. In TCRdb, the 5' RACE reads were re-called with MiXCR into one record per CDR3 protein. The top ten clones hold 3.5% to 4% of a sample with some 11,000 distinct CDR3 sequences, under 20% of them seen once. Cells sorted as Tregs were CD4+, CD25+ and CD127-/low. Sample: Tregs sorted from a lymph node. Receptor source: a female donor with breast cancer.

This clonotype was observed at least ten times. V and J are TRBV28 and TRBJ2-7; 11 nucleotides line up with TRBD2. With 4 bases clipped from V and 0 bases from J, the junction kept 5 bases outside the gene matches. The CDR3 is made up of 16 amino acids. CDR1 is MDHEN and CDR2 is SYDVKM in the germline V gene. The CDR3 loop is CASSYSSGRSSYEQYF. CDR3 bases: TGTGCCAGCAGTTACTCTAGCGGGAGGTCCTCCTACGAGCAGTACTTC.

This clonotype was observed at least ten times. This rearrangement joins TRBV7-3 to TRBJ2-1, with D possibly matching TRBD2 (5 bases). The V gene's germline CDR1 is SGHTA and CDR2 FQGTGA. This CDR3 comprises 16 residues. With 4 bases removed from V and 6 bases from J, the gap between germline ends came to 19 bases. The CDR3 protein is CASSSAGERNFNEQFF. DNA for the CDR3: TGTGCCAGCAGCTCAGCCGGGGAGCGGAATTTCAATGAGCAGTTCTTC. The variable domain in full, completed from reference TRBV7-3 and TRBJ2-1, reads GAGVSQTPSNKVTEKGKYVELRCDPISGHTALYWYRQSLGQGPEFLIYFQGTGAADDSGLPNDRFFAVRPEGSVSTLKIQRTERGDSAVYLCASSSAGERNFNEQFFGPGTRLTVL.

This clonotype was counted many times. The V gene is TRBV16, the J gene TRBJ2-7, with a possible D match to TRBD1 (6 bases). The CDR3 consists of 15 residues. Germline CDR1 KGHSY, CDR2 FQNENV. Trimming cost V 0 bases and J 0 bases, with 9 bases left between them. The CDR3 here is CASSQSGRGSYEQYF. CDR3 DNA sequence: TGTGCCAGCAGCCAATCTGGCAGGGGCTCCTACGAGCAGTACTTC.